This T cell receptor beta chain was retrieved from a study of shared clonotypes between healthy human individuals. Partitioning of CD4+ cells yielded a CD45RA+ naive subset and a CD45RA-negative memory subset. With 5 bases clipped from V and 7 bases from J, the junction kept 8 bases outside the gene matches. The CDR3 length is 15 residues. Germline V lookup: CDR1 SNHLY, CDR2 FYNNEI. Some clones are missing from TCRdb's copy, which holds only in-frame ones; the method was immunoSEQ multiplex PCR. The sample includes under 1,100,000 clones, around 74% of them seen just once. This chain joins TRBV2 and TRBJ2-1; 10 bases map to TRBD2. The sequencing input was memory CD4+ T cells sorted from blood. Described subset: CD45RA-negative fraction. The receptor's source is a man aged 18 to 29 in good health. The CDR3 nucleotides are TGTGCCAGCAGTCTCTCTAGCGGGAGTTTGAATGAGCAGTTCTTC. It codes for CASSLSSGSLNEQFF.